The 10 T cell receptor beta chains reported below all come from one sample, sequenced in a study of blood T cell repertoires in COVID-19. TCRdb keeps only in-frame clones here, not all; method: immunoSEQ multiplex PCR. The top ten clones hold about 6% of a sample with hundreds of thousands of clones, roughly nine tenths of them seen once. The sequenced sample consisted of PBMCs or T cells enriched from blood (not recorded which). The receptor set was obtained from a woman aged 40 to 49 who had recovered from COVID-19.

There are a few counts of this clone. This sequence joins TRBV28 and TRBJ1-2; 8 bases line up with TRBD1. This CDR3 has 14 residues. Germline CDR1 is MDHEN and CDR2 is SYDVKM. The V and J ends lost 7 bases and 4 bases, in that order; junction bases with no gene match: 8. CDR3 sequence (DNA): TGTGCCAGCACCAGGGGGCCTTCCTTCTATGGCTACACCTTC. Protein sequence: CASTRGPSFYGYTF.

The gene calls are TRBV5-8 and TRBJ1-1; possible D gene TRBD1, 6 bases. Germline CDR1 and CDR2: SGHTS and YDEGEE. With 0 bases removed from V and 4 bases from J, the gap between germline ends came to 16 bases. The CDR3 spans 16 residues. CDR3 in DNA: TGTGCCAGCAGCTTGGTGCGCCAGGGAGGGGGCACTGAAGCTTTCTTT. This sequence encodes CASSLVRQGGGTEAFF.

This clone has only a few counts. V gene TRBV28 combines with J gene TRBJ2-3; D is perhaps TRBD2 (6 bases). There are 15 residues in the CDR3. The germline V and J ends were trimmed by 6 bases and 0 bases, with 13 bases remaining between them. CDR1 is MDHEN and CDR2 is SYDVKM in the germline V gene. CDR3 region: CASSPRGGSTDTQYF. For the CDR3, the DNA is TGTGCCAGCAGCCCGAGGGGAGGAAGCACAGATACGCAGTATTTT.

DNA of the CDR3: TGTGCCAGCAGTTCCTCTAGGCAAGAGACCCAGTACTTC. It translates to CASSSSRQETQYF. This chain links TRBV2 with TRBJ2-5, with D uncertain. This CDR3 comprises 13 residues. V dropped 5 bases and J dropped 2 bases, with 9 bases sitting between them. Germline lookup yields CDR1 SNHLY and CDR2 FYNNEI.

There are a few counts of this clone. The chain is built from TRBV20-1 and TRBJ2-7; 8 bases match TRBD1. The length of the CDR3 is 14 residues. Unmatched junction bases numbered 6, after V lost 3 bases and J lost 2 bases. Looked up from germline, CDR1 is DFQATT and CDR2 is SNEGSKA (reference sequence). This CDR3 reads CSASTGGNTYEQYF. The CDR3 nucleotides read TGCAGTGCTAGTACAGGGGGAAATACCTACGAGCAGTACTTC.

CDR3 sequence: CASRLAGDYNEQFF. The CDR3 DNA follows: TGTGCCAGTAGGTTAGCGGGAGACTACAATGAGCAGTTCTTC. The chain carries TRBV19 and TRBJ2-1, with 9 nucleotides matching TRBD2. CDR3 size: 14 residues. J lost 3 bases, V lost 6 bases, and 3 bases had no gene match. CDR1 is LNHDA and CDR2 is SQIVND in the germline V gene (reference sequence).

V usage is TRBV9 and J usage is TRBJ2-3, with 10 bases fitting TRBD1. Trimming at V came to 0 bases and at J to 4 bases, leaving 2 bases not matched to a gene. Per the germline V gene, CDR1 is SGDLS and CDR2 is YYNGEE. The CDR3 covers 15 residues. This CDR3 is CASSVVGTGADTQYF. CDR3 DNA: TGTGCCAGCAGCGTAGTAGGGACAGGGGCAGATACGCAGTATTTT.

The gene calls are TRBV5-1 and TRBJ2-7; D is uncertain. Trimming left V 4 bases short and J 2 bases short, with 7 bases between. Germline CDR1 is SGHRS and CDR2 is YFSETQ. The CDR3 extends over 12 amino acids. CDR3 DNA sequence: TGCGCCAGCAGCCTGAGCCCCTACGAGCAGTACTTC. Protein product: CASSLSPYEQYF. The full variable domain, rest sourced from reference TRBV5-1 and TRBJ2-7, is KAGVTQTPRYLIKTRGQQVTLSCSPISGHRSVSWYQQTPGQGLQFLFEYFSETQRNKGNFPGRFSGRQFSNSRSEMNVSTLELGDSALYLCASSLSPYEQYFGPGTRLTVT.

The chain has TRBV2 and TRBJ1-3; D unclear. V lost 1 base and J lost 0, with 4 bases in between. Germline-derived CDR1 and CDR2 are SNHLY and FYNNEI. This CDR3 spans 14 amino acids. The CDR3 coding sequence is TGTGCCAGCAGTGAAGTCTTCTCTGGAAACACCATATATTTT. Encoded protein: CASSEVFSGNTIYF.

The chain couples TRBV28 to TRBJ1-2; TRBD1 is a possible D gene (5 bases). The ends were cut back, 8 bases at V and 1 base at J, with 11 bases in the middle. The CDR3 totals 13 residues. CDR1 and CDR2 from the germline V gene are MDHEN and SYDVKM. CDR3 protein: CASATVLNYGYTF. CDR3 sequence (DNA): TGTGCCAGCGCGACAGTCCTTAACTATGGCTACACCTTC.